The rows below give T cell receptor beta chains drawn from one sample of a study of neurological immune-mediated disorders. A single record per CDR3 protein comes from TCRdb applying MiXCR to the 5' RACE reads. The sample has roughly 80,000 distinct CDR3 sequences, roughly 18% seen once. The sequenced sample was PBMCs. The receptors come from a woman in her thirties or forties in good health. Each CDR3 is given with its conserved first and last residue. The order of the fields is clone size, J gene, V gene, D gene, CDR3 protein, CDR3 DNA. D genes are given only for firm matches. Size is stated for part of the rows, as once, few or many counts, or as a class when the clone is expanded.

size: few; J: TRBJ2-3; V: TRBV2; D: .; CDR3: CASSEDGGGPPDTQYF; DNA: TGTGCCAGCAGTGAGGATGGCGGGGGCCCTCCAGATACGCAGTATTTT
size: many; J: TRBJ2-3; V: TRBV5-1; D: TRBD1; CDR3: CASSLRQGESDTQYF; DNA: TGCGCCAGCAGCCTTAGACAGGGTGAATCAGATACGCAGTATTTT
size: many; J: TRBJ2-1; V: TRBV7-8; D: TRBD2; CDR3: CASSSSGGRYNEQFF; DNA: TGTGCCAGCAGCTCTAGCGGGGGCCGGTACAATGAGCAGTTCTTC
size: many; J: TRBJ1-2; V: TRBV29-1; D: TRBD1; CDR3: CSVTGTGEGYGYTF; DNA: TGCAGCGTGACCGGGACAGGGGAGGGCTATGGCTACACCTTC
size: many; J: TRBJ2-5; V: TRBV20-1; D: TRBD1; CDR3: CSARWDRSQETQYF; DNA: TGCAGTGCTAGATGGGACAGGAGCCAAGAGACCCAGTACTTC
size: .; J: TRBJ1-5; V: TRBV5-1; D: TRBD1; CDR3: CASSLGQDSNKPQNF; DNA: TGCGCCAGCAGCTTAGGACAGGATAGCAATAAGCCCCAGAATTTT
size: many; J: TRBJ1-2; V: TRBV5-1; D: .; CDR3: CASSGQDRDGYTF; DNA: TGCGCCAGCAGCGGCCAGGATAGGGATGGCTACACCTTC
size: many; J: TRBJ1-2; V: TRBV5-1; D: .; CDR3: CASSTDSFANYGYTF; DNA: TGCGCCAGCAGCACTGACAGCTTTGCTAACTATGGCTACACCTTC
size: many; J: TRBJ1-1; V: TRBV28; D: .; CDR3: CASREGDTHTEAFF; DNA: TGTGCCAGCAGGGAGGGGGACACTCACACTGAAGCTTTCTTT
size: many; J: TRBJ1-1; V: TRBV4-2; D: .; CDR3: CASSQARGAENTEAFF; DNA: TGTGCCAGCAGCCAAGCTCGGGGGGCCGAGAACACTGAAGCTTTCTTT
size: many; J: TRBJ1-1; V: TRBV12-3/TRBV12-4; D: TRBD1; CDR3: CASSLASFTGARNTEAFF; DNA: TGTGCCAGCAGTTTAGCGAGTTTCACAGGGGCTCGTAACACTGAAGCTTTCTTT
size: many; J: TRBJ1-5; V: TRBV5-1; D: .; CDR3: CASSLRAGVNQPQHF; DNA: TGCGCCAGCAGCTTGCGGGCAGGCGTCAATCAGCCCCAGCATTTT